Listed below are T cell receptor beta chains from one sample, sequenced in a study of technical replicates of blood from a few donors. The repertoire was sequenced with immunoSEQ multiplex PCR; TCRdb's copy has only in-frame clones and lacks some. The data hold about 73,000 clones, with 90% to 95% observed a single time. The sequencing input was T cells isolated from PBMCs. These receptors were obtained from a human donor in good health. Each CDR3 is given with its conserved first and last residue. The D gene is left open where the match is weak. Size tells how often a clone was seen (once, few, many) or the class of an expanded clone, and some rows leave it out.

CASSLLAEISEQYF | TGTGCCAGCAGTCTCCTAGCGGAGATATCCGAGCAGTACTTC | TRBJ2-7 | TRBV27 | - | TRBD2
CASSGQGDTEAFF | TGTGCCAGCAGTGGACAGGGGGACACTGAAGCTTTCTTT | TRBJ1-1 | TRBV2 | - | TRBD1
CASSKLVNTVFREVGELFF | TGTGCCAGTAGTAAGTTGGTTAACACGGTGTTTCGCGAGGTCGGGGAGCTGTTTTTT | TRBJ2-2 | TRBV19 | - | -
CSAKAPDGTGEQYF | TGCAGCGCCAAAGCACCAGATGGTACGGGCGAGCAGTACTTC | TRBJ2-7 | TRBV29-1 | - | -
CASSVGATAKPPYNEQFF | TGTGCCAGCAGCGTAGGGGCTACGGCTAAACCACCCTACAATGAGCAGTTCTTC | TRBJ2-1 | TRBV9 | - | -
CASSGVGGGDTGELFF | TGTGCCAGCAGTGGGGTCGGCGGGGGGGATACCGGGGAGCTGTTTTTT | TRBJ2-2 | TRBV2 | - | TRBD2
CASKIANLNNEQFF | TGTGCCAGCAAGATAGCGAACCTGAACAATGAGCAGTTCTTC | TRBJ2-1 | TRBV2 | once | -
CASSGQGVFYEQYF | TGCGCCAGCTCGGGACAGGGGGTGTTTTACGAGCAGTACTTC | TRBJ2-7 | TRBV10-2 | - | TRBD1
CASSLRGGNTIYF | TGTGCCAGCAGCTTACGGGGGGGAAACACCATATATTTT | TRBJ1-3 | TRBV11-2 | - | -
CASSLIRGENTEAFF | TGCGCCAGCAGCTTGATTCGCGGGGAGAACACTGAAGCTTTCTTT | TRBJ1-1 | TRBV5-1 | once | -
CASSARDRAGQPQHF | TGCGCCAGCAGCGCACGGGACAGGGCCGGTCAGCCCCAGCATTTT | TRBJ1-5 | TRBV4-1 | - | TRBD1
CASSSLRSTQYF | TGTGCCAGTAGTTCACTCAGGTCCACGCAGTATTTT | TRBJ2-3 | TRBV19 | - | -